Below, 5 T cell receptor beta chains from the same sample are listed, as sequenced in a study of cytomegalovirus exposure and HLA in healthy donors. 13 Jbeta primers and 60 Vbeta primers were used for the PCR. Clones were sequenced by immunoSEQ multiplex PCR, and TCRdb holds only the in-frame ones, with some missing. The sample has 120,000 or so clones, less than 80% seen once. The sequenced sample consisted of PBMCs. The source of these receptors is a man aged 25-40 years in good health and CMV-seronegative.

In its sample, this clone was seen a few times. The chain recombines TRBV29-1 with TRBJ1-1; the D gene is possibly TRBD1 (5 bases). Deletions cut 1 base from V and 5 bases from J, with 14 bases between. Germline-derived CDR1 and CDR2 are SQVTM and ANQGSEA. This CDR3 spans 14 amino acids. The CDR3, as DNA: TGCAGCGTTGAAGGTTGGGGGGGTGGGACTGAAGCTTTCTTT. It yields the protein CSVEGWGGGTEAFF. The variable domain in full, completed from reference TRBV29-1 and TRBJ1-1, reads SAVISQKPSRDICQRGTSLTIQCQVDSQVTMMFWYRQQPGQSLTLIATANQGSEATYESGFVIDKFPISRPNLTFSTLTVSNMSPEDSSIYLCSVEGWGGGTEAFFGQGTRLTVV.

V usage is TRBV4-2 and J usage is TRBJ1-1; 12 bases are a match to TRBD1. CDR1 is LGHNA, CDR2 YNFKEQ, per germline. The CDR3 spans 18 residues. J lost 4 bases, V lost 4 bases, and 13 bases had no gene match. The CDR3 sequence: CASSPGGGTGGMRTEAFF. In DNA, the CDR3 is TGTGCCAGCAGCCCGGGGGGCGGGACAGGGGGCATGCGCACTGAAGCTTTCTTT.

Only a few counts were recorded for this clone. The rearrangement joins TRBV6-6 to TRBJ2-3; 7 positions agree with TRBD1. Trimming at V came to 6 bases and at J to 5 bases, leaving 14 bases not matched to a gene. The CDR3 sequence is 16 residues long. Looked up from germline, CDR1 is MNHNY and CDR2 is SVGAGI (reference sequence). CDR3 protein: CASSLKIYRGLDTQYF. The CDR3 DNA is TGTGCCAGCAGCCTGAAAATATATAGGGGGCTAGATACGCAGTATTTT.

The CDR3 coding sequence is TGTGCCACCCGGGTTGGGGGCCTTGCGTACACTGAAGCTTTCTTT. Encoded protein: CATRVGGLAYTEAFF. This chain connects TRBV5-6 to TRBJ1-1, with D maybe TRBD1 (6 bases). The germline gives CDR1 SGHDT, CDR2 YYEEEE. The CDR3 totals 15 residues. Trimming pared 9 bases from V and 3 bases from J, leaving 21 bases between.

Worth noting for this clone: Germline is not matched at one junction end, which may reflect a read error. The V and J genes are TRBV2 and TRBJ1-2; unclear D gene. The CDR3 loop spans 11 amino acids. Germline V gene sequence: CDR1 SNHLY, CDR2 FYNNEI. The CDR3 sequence: CASVLTYGHTF. The CDR3, as DNA: TGTGCCAGCGTACTAACCTATGGCCACACCTTC.